The 26 T cell receptor beta chains in this list originate from one sample, sequenced in a study of cytomegalovirus exposure and HLA in healthy donors. Primers: 60 Vbeta forward and 13 Jbeta reverse. Sequenced by immunoSEQ multiplex PCR; TCRdb stores in-frame clones only, minus some. The table records some 150,000 clones, around 77% of them present only once. Material: PBMCs. These receptors originate from a woman between 40 and 50 years old in good health and CMV-seropositive.

This clone was detected a few times. The conserved phenylalanine or tryptophan normally closing the CDR3 is absent here, so this likely arose from a read error. Because the CDR3's place on the DNA is in doubt, the DNA is left out and the CDR3 is given as listed by TCRdb. The chain uses TRBV6-1 and TRBJ1-1. Germline V gene data show CDR1 as MNHNS and CDR2 as SASEGT. 10 amino acids form the CDR3, both terminal residues included. CDR3 residues: CASSYSSIWR.

J is TRBJ1-1 and V is TRBV12-5; D not resolved. V gave up 1 base and J gave up 3 bases, with 12 bases separating them. Germline lookup yields CDR1 LGHNT and CDR2 FRNRAP. The CDR3 consists of 15 residues. The CDR3 sequence is CASGLGERRDTEAFF. CDR3 nucleotides: TGTGCTAGTGGTTTGGGTGAACGGCGGGACACTGAAGCTTTCTTT. The full variable domain, its missing parts supplied by reference TRBV12-5 and TRBJ1-1, is DARVTQTPRHKVTEMGQEVTMRCQPILGHNTVFWYRQTMMQGLELLAYFRNRAPLDDSGMPKDRFSAEMPDATLATLKIQPSEPRDSAVYFCASGLGERRDTEAFFGQGTRLTVV.

This chain uses TRBV9 with TRBJ1-4; D is unresolved. Germline CDR1 is SGDLS and CDR2 is YYNGEE. The CDR3 loop spans 14 amino acids. V lost 1 base and J 3 bases, leaving 7 bases between the germline ends. The CDR3, as DNA: TGTGCCAGCAGCGTACAGGCTTCTAATGAAAAACTGTTTTTT. Encoded protein: CASSVQASNEKLFF.

The chain recombines TRBV29-1 with TRBJ1-1; the D gene is possibly TRBD1 (6 bases). The V and J ends lost 4 bases and 0 bases respectively, with 9 bases between them. Per the germline V gene, CDR1 is SQVTM and CDR2 is ANQGSEA. The CDR3 consists of 13 residues. The CDR3 bases are TGCAGCGTTGTGGGGGCCGTGAACACTGAAGCTTTCTTT. It codes for CSVVGAVNTEAFF.

The rearrangement links TRBV4-2 to TRBJ2-5, with D perhaps matching TRBD1 (6 bases). CDR3 size: 15 residues. The germline gives CDR1 LGHNA, CDR2 YNFKEQ. Trimming pared 0 bases from V and 2 bases from J, leaving 10 bases between. Here the CDR3 reads CASSQDITGQETQYF. CDR3 sequence (DNA): TGTGCCAGCAGCCAAGATATTACAGGGCAAGAGACCCAGTACTTC.

V gene TRBV19 combines with J gene TRBJ1-5; TRBD1 aligns across 7 bases. Germline V lookup: CDR1 LNHDA, CDR2 SQIVND (reference sequence). With 4 bases clipped from V and 1 base from J, the junction kept 13 bases outside the gene matches. This CDR3 spans 18 amino acids. The CDR3 DNA reads as TGTGCCAGTAGTACTCCGACAGGGCTACAAGGGAGCAATCAGCCCCAGCATTTT. Translating it yields CASSTPTGLQGSNQPQHF.

V is TRBV6-6 and J is TRBJ2-3; D is possibly TRBD1 (6 bases). Germline V gives CDR1 MNHNY, CDR2 SVGAGI (reference sequence). V lost 5 bases to trimming and J lost 2 bases, with 14 bases between them. The CDR3 totals 15 residues. The CDR3 is CASSPGTLNTDTQYF. The CDR3 DNA reads TGTGCCAGCAGTCCCGGGACACTAAACACAGATACGCAGTATTTT.

The chain uses TRBV2 and TRBJ2-7; the match to TRBD1 covers 8 bases. The germline V gene has CDR1 SNHLY and CDR2 FYNNEI. The CDR3 length is 14 residues. V shed 6 bases, J shed 0 bases, and the junction held 4 bases outside the gene matches. The CDR3 DNA reads as TGTGCCAGCAGGCCCGGGACAGGCTCCTACGAGCAGTACTTC. Translated: CASRPGTGSYEQYF.

V is TRBV11-3 and J is TRBJ2-5; D perhaps matches TRBD1 (5 bases). Between the trimmed V and J ends, which lost 6 bases and 13 bases, there was a span of 15 bases. Germline lookup yields CDR1 SGHNT and CDR2 YENEEA. The CDR3 runs 11 residues. The CDR3 region is CASRHETAPYF. Written as DNA, the CDR3 is TGTGCCAGCAGGCACGAGACAGCCCCGTACTTC.

This chain connects TRBV10-2 to TRBJ2-2, with 11 bases aligning to TRBD2. Germline trimming cut 9 bases from V and 7 bases from J; bases unmatched to any gene: 10. CDR1 and CDR2 from the germline V gene are WSHSY and SAAADI. CDR3 size: 15 residues. This chain's CDR3 is CASNSGGEWSGELFF. CDR3 sequence (DNA): TGCGCCAGTAATAGCGGGGGGGAGTGGAGCGGGGAGCTGTTTTTT.

This clone came up a few times. The chain joins TRBV28 to TRBJ1-2; 8 bases are a match to TRBD1. CDR1 and CDR2 from the germline V gene are MDHEN and SYDVKM. V gave up 9 bases and J gave up 4 bases; unmatched junction bases: 13. This CDR3 has 15 amino acids. The CDR3 here is CASFFAGGRVYGYTF. CDR3 DNA: TGTGCCAGTTTTTTCGCAGGGGGCCGGGTCTATGGCTACACCTTC.

The V gene is TRBV30, the J gene TRBJ1-1; D is ambiguous. CDR1 is GTSNPN, CDR2 SVGIG, per germline (reference sequence). Trimming pared 2 bases from V and 0 bases from J, leaving 13 bases between. The CDR3 length is 15 residues. The chain's CDR3 is CAWSPPSLLNTEAFF. In DNA, the CDR3 is TGTGCCTGGAGTCCCCCAAGCCTACTGAACACTGAAGCTTTCTTT.

This clone occurred once. The V call is TRBV9, the J call TRBJ2-3; the D gene is possibly TRBD2 (6 bases). Germline V gene data show CDR1 as SGDLS and CDR2 as YYNGEE. The CDR3 consists of 16 residues. V was pared by 0 bases and J by 2 bases, with 13 bases between. The CDR3 DNA is TGTGCCAGCAGCGTAGCAGCCGGGGGAACCACAGATACGCAGTATTTT. Protein sequence: CASSVAAGGTTDTQYF.

V is TRBV6-1 and J is TRBJ2-3; D is perhaps TRBD2 (6 bases). Germline V gene sequence: CDR1 MNHNS, CDR2 SASEGT. Trimming took off 4 bases at V and 4 bases at J, with 15 bases between the two ends. The CDR3 has 15 amino acids. CDR3 residues: CASSGPGVGADTQYF. The CDR3, as DNA: TGTGCCAGCAGTGGGCCGGGGGTTGGAGCAGATACGCAGTATTTT.

The chain uses TRBV7-3 and TRBJ2-3; TRBD2 agrees at 16 bases. Germline-derived CDR1 and CDR2 are SGHTA and FQGTGA. The CDR3 is 19 amino acids. The V and J ends lost 5 bases and 4 bases, in that order; junction bases with no gene match: 12. Here the CDR3 reads CASSRGTSGGGLPPDTQYF. As DNA, the CDR3 is TGTGCCAGCAGCCGCGGGACTAGCGGGGGGGGTCTTCCGCCAGATACGCAGTATTTT.

This clone appeared a single time. The chain carries TRBV7-2 and TRBJ2-2, with 11 bases lining up with TRBD2. After removal of 5 bases from V and 3 bases from J, the junction contained 8 bases not matched to a gene. The germline V gene has CDR1 SGHTA and CDR2 FQGNSA. The CDR3 is 17 amino acids. As DNA, the CDR3 is TGTGCCAGCAGCCGACTCGGGACTAGCGGATACACCGGGGAGCTGTTTTTT. This codes for CASSRLGTSGYTGELFF.

The chain combines TRBV11-3 with TRBJ2-3; D is ambiguous. Germline V CDR1 and CDR2: SGHNT, YENEEA. The CDR3 consists of 13 residues. V was clipped by 2 bases and J by 3 bases, with 6 bases between them. The CDR3 protein is CASSLSQTDTQYF. CDR3 nucleotide sequence: TGTGCCAGCAGCTTAAGTCAGACAGATACGCAGTATTTT.

The chain recombines TRBV6-5 with TRBJ1-1; the match to TRBD1 covers 8 bases. CDR1 MNHEY and CDR2 SVGAGI come from the germline V gene. There are 15 residues in the CDR3. The trim removed 5 bases at V and 7 bases at J, leaving 12 bases unmatched. This CDR3 is CASSVTGGTPLEAFF. The CDR3 bases are TGTGCCAGCAGTGTTACAGGGGGGACGCCTCTTGAAGCTTTCTTT.

The rearrangement joins TRBV2 to TRBJ2-7, with 8 bases fitting TRBD2. CDR3 length: 14 amino acids. With V trimmed by 6 bases and J by 3 bases, 7 bases remained unmatched. Germline V gives CDR1 SNHLY, CDR2 FYNNEI. The CDR3 region is CASSNGGGHYEQYF. DNA for the CDR3: TGTGCCAGCAGCAACGGGGGGGGACACTACGAGCAGTACTTC. Based on the CDR3 plus reference TRBV2 and TRBJ2-7, the full variable domain is EPEVTQTPSHQVTQMGQEVILRCVPISNHLYFYWYRQILGQKVEFLVSFYNNEISEKSEIFDDQFSVERPDGSNFTLKIRSTKLEDSAMYFCASSNGGGHYEQYFGPGTRLTVT.

The rearrangement joins TRBV18 to TRBJ1-5; the D gene is possibly TRBD1 (5 bases). This CDR3 is 14 amino acids long. V was pared by 3 bases and J by 3 bases, with 9 bases between. Germline loops: CDR1 KGHSH, CDR2 LQKENI. The CDR3 nucleotides read TGTGCCAGCTCACCTGAGACAGTCAATCAGCCCCAGCATTTT. It translates to CASSPETVNQPQHF.

The rearrangement joins TRBV7-3 to TRBJ1-1, with D uncertain. Trimming cost V 0 bases and J 4 bases, with 6 bases left between them. Per germline, CDR1 SGHTA and CDR2 FQGTGA. The CDR3 loop spans 13 amino acids. CDR3 DNA: TGTGCCAGCAGCTTAACTCCGAGCACTGAAGCTTTCTTT. Its translation: CASSLTPSTEAFF.

This clone has a handful of counts. V is TRBV18 and J is TRBJ2-5; 7 bases are a match to TRBD2. Germline trimming cut 3 bases from V and 4 bases from J; bases unmatched to any gene: 5. The germline CDR1 and CDR2 sequences are KGHSH and LQKENI. The CDR3 is made up of 14 amino acids. The CDR3 DNA is TGTGCCAGCTCACCGAGACTAGCTGGAGAGACCCAGTACTTC. It codes for CASSPRLAGETQYF.

The CDR3 spells CATSRDRVAQPQHF. CDR3 DNA: TGTGCCACCAGCCGGGACAGGGTCGCTCAGCCCCAGCATTTT. The chain has TRBV15 and TRBJ1-5, with 9 positions matching TRBD1. Trimming took 5 bases from V and 6 from J; bases not matched to a gene: 5. The CDR3 runs 14 residues. Germline V gene sequence: CDR1 LNHNV, CDR2 YYDKDF (reference sequence).

The CDR3 here is CASSQGRTSGGLAADTQYF. As DNA, the CDR3 is TGTGCCAGCAGCCAGGGGCGGACTAGCGGGGGGCTGGCGGCAGATACGCAGTATTTT. This chain connects TRBV4-2 to TRBJ2-3; TRBD2 matches 14 bases. The trim removed 3 bases at V and 4 bases at J, leaving 12 bases unmatched. The CDR3 length is 19 residues. Germline loops: CDR1 LGHNA, CDR2 YNFKEQ.

For the CDR3, the DNA is TGTGCTAGTGGCCGCCCCCAGGGAGGTTCAGGAAACACCATATATTTT. It specifies CASGRPQGGSGNTIYF. J is TRBJ1-3 and V is TRBV12-5, with D possibly TRBD1 on 5 matching bases. The ends were cut back, 6 bases at V and 4 bases at J, with 19 bases in the middle. Germline CDR1 and CDR2: LGHNT and FRNRAP. This CDR3 region has 16 residues.

The CDR3 loop reads CASERGIGLDTQYF. As DNA, the CDR3 is TGTGCCAGCGAGCGGGGGATTGGGTTAGATACGCAGTATTTT. This chain uses TRBV6-1 with TRBJ2-3; TRBD2 aligns across 8 bases. Looked up from germline, CDR1 is MNHNS and CDR2 is SASEGT. CDR3 size: 14 residues. Trimming took 8 bases from V and 5 from J; bases not matched to a gene: 9.